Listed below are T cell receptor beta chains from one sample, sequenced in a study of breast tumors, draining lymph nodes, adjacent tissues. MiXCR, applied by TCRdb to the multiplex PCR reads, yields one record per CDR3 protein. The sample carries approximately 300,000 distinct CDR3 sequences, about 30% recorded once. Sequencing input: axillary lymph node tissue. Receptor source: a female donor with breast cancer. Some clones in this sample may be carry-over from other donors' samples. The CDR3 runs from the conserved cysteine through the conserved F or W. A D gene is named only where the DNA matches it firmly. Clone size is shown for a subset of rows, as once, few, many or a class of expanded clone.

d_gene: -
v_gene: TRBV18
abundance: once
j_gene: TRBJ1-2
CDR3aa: CASSPQEADYGYTF
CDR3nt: TGTGCCAGCTCACCACAGGAGGCTGACTATGGCTACACCTTC

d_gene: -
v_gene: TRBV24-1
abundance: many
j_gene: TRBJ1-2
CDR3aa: CATSGGGRTKRQDGYTF
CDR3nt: TGTGCCACCAGCGGAGGCGGACGGACAAAAAGGCAGGATGGCTACACCTTC

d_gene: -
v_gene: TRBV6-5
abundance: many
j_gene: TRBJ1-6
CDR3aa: CASSYSNTPLHF
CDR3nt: TGTGCCAGCAGTTACTCGAACACACCCCTCCACTTT

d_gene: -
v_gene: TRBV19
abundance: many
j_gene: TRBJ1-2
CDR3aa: CASSIQVGYGYTF
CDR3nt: TGTGCCAGTAGTATACAGGTCGGCTATGGCTACACCTTC

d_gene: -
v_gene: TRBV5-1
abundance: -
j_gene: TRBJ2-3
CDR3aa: CASSVAGWGLGTDTQYF
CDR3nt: TGCGCCAGCAGCGTGGCGGGATGGGGGCTTGGTACAGATACGCAGTATTTT

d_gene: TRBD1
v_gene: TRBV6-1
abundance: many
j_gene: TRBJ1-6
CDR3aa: CASSRDRNNSPLHF
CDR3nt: TGTGCCAGCAGCCGGGACAGGAATAATTCACCCCTCCACTTT

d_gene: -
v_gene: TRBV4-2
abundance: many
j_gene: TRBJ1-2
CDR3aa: CASSQVWSGGAYNYGYTF
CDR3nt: TGTGCCAGCAGCCAAGTATGGTCGGGCGGGGCGTATAACTATGGCTACACCTTC

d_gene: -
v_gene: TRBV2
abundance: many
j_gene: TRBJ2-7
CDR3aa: CASSTQGREQYF
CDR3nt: TGTGCCAGCAGCACTCAGGGCCGCGAGCAGTACTTC

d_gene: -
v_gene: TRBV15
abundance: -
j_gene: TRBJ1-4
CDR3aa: CATSRGRDGGREKLFF
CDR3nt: TGTGCCACCAGCAGAGGGAGAGACGGGGGGCGTGAAAAACTGTTTTTT

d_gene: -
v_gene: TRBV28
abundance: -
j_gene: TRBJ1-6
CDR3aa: CASIKGGYNSPLHF
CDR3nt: TGTGCCAGTATTAAAGGGGGCTATAATTCACCCCTCCACTTT

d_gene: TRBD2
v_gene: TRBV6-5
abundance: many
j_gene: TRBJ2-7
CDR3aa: CASSPISGSSYEQYF
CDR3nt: TGTGCCAGCAGCCCCATTAGCGGGAGCTCCTACGAGCAGTACTTC

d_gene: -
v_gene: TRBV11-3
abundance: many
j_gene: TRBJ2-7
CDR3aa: CASSSQPGYEQYF
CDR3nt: TGTGCCAGCAGCTCCCAGCCGGGCTACGAGCAGTACTTC

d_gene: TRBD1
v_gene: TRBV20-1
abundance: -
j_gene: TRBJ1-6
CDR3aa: CSGTGTGSPLHF
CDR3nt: TGCAGTGGGACCGGGACAGGGTCACCCCTCCACTTT

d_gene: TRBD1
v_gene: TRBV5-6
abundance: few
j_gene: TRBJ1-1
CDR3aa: CASSLDRGGTEAFF
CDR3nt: TGTGCCAGCAGCCTGGACAGGGGAGGTACTGAAGCTTTCTTT

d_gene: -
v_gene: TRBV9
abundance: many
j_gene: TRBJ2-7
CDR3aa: CASSAQIEYEQYF
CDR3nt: TGTGCCAGCAGCGCTCAAATAGAGTACGAGCAGTACTTC

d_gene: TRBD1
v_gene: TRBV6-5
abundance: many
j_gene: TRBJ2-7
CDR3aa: CASRPRQGAYEQYF
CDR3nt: TGTGCCAGCAGACCCAGACAGGGAGCCTACGAGCAGTACTTC

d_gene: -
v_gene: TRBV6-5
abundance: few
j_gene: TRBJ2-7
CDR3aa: CASSHRPSGEQYF
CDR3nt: TGTGCCAGCAGTCACCGGCCTTCGGGAGAGCAGTACTTC

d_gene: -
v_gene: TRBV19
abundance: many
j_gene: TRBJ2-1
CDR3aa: CASSTGLLNEQFF
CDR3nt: TGTGCCAGTAGTACGGGACTGCTCAATGAGCAGTTCTTC

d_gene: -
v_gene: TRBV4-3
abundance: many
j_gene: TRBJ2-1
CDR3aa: CASSQVARYNEQFF
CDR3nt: TGCGCCAGCAGCCAAGTAGCCCGCTACAATGAGCAGTTCTTC

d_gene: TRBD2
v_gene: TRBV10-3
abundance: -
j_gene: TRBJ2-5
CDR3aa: CATLSGRCRETQYF
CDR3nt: TGTGCCACCCTTAGCGGGAGATGCCGCGAGACCCAGTACTTC

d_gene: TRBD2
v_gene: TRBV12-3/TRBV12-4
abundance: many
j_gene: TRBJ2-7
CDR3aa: CASQTRLAGGPEQYF
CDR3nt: TGTGCCAGTCAGACGAGACTAGCGGGAGGCCCCGAGCAGTACTTC

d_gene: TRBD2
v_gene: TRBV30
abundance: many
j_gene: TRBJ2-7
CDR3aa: CAWSVGGSSYEQYF
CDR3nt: TGTGCCTGGAGTGTAGGCGGGAGTTCCTACGAGCAGTACTTC

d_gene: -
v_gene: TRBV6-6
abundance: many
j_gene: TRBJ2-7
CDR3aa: CASSPTSGYEQYF
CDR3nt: TGTGCCAGCAGTCCGACTAGTGGGTACGAGCAGTACTTC

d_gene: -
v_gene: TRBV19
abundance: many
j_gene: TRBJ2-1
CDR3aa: CASSIAGDPYNEQFF
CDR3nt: TGTGCCAGTAGTATAGCGGGAGATCCCTACAATGAGCAGTTCTTC

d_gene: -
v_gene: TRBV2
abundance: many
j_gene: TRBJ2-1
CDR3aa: CASGSWDGANEQFF
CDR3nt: TGTGCCAGCGGGAGCTGGGACGGGGCCAATGAGCAGTTCTTC

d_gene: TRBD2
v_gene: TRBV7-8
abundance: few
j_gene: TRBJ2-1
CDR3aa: CASSLFSSGRVLLGSYNEQFF
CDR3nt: TGTGCCAGCAGCTTATTTTCTAGCGGGAGGGTTCTCCTCGGCTCCTACAATGAGCAGTTCTTC

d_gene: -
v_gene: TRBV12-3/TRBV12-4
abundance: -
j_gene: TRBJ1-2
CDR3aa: CASSPNSAALGYTF
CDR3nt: TGTGCCAGCAGTCCCAACAGTGCCGCTTTGGGCTACACCTTC

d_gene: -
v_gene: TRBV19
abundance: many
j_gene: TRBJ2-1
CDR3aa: CASSYPGVHNEQFF
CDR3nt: TGTGCCAGTAGTTATCCGGGAGTCCACAATGAGCAGTTCTTC

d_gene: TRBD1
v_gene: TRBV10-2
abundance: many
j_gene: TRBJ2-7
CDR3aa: CASSEPGTGAYEQYF
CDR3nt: TGCGCCAGCAGTGAGCCGGGGACAGGGGCCTACGAGCAGTACTTC

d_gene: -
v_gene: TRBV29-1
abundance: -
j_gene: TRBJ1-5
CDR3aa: CSVPRQGTDTQHF
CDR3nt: TGCAGCGTTCCCCGACAAGGCACAGATACGCAGCATTTT

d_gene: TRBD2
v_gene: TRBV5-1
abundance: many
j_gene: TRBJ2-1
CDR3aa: CASSFDSGRPDEQFF
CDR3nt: TGCGCCAGCAGCTTCGATAGCGGGAGGCCCGACGAGCAGTTCTTC

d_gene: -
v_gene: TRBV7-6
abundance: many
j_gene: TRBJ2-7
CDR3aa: CASSPTYLDYEQYF
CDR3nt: TGTGCCAGCAGCCCGACCTACTTGGACTACGAGCAGTACTTC

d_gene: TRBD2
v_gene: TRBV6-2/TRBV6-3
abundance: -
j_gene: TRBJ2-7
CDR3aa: CASSPTPTSGHYEQYF
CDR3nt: TGTGCCAGCAGCCCAACCCCGACTAGCGGGCACTACGAGCAGTACTTC

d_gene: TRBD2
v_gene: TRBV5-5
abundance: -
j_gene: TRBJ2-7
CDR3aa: CASSLGLAGVALKSSYEQYF
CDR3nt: TGTGCCAGCAGCTTGGGACTAGCGGGAGTAGCCCTTAAGAGCTCCTACGAGCAGTACTTC

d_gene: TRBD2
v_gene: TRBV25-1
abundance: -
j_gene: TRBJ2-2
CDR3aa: CASCDPWVAGDTGELSF
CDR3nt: TGTGCCAGCTGTGACCCCTGGGTAGCGGGAGACACCGGGGAGCTGTCTTTT

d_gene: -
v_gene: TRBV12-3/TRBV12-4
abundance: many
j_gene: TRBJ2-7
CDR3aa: CASSFRQSYEQYF
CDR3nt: TGTGCCAGCAGTTTTAGACAGTCCTACGAGCAGTACTTC

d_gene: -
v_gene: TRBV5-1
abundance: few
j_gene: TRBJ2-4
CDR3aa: CASSLYPIPQNIQYF
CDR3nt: TGCGCCAGCAGCTTGTATCCGATCCCCCAAAACATTCAGTACTTC

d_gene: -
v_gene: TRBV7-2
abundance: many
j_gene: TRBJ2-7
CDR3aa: CASSLVWENEQYF
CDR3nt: TGTGCCAGCAGCTTAGTTTGGGAGAACGAGCAGTACTTC

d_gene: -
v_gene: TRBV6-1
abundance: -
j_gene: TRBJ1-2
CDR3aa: CASRGVTGGQDYGYTF
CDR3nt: TGTGCCAGCAGGGGGGTAACGGGGGGCCAGGACTATGGCTACACCTTC

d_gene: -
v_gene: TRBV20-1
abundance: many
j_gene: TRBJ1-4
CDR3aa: CSASPAVGENEKLFF
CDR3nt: TGCAGTGCTAGCCCGGCGGTGGGAGAGAATGAAAAACTGTTTTTT

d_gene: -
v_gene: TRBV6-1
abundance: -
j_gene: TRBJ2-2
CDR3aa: CASSEARAGTGELFF
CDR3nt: TGTGCCAGCAGTGAAGCCAGGGCCGGCACCGGGGAGCTGTTTTTT

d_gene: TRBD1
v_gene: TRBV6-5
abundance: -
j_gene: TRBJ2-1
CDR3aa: CASRTERQGGMNEQFF
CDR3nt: TGTGCCAGCAGAACAGAGAGACAGGGGGGGATGAATGAGCAGTTCTTC

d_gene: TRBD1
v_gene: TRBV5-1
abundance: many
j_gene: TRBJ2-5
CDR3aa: CASSETGGSQETQYF
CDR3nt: TGCGCCAGCAGCGAAACAGGGGGCAGCCAAGAGACCCAGTACTTC

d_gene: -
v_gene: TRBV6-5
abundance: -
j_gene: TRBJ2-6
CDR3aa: CATSGQVGLGSGADVLTF
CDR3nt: TGTGCCACCAGTGGTCAGGTAGGATTGGGCTCTGGGGCCGACGTCCTGACTTTC

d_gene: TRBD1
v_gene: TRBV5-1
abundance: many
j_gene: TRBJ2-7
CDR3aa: CASSLRQGGYEQYF
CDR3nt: TGCGCCAGCAGCTTAAGACAGGGCGGCTACGAGCAGTACTTC

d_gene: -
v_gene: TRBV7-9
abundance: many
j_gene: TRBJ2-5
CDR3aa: CASSPLGQKLETQYF
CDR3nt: TGTGCCAGCAGCCCGCTGGGACAAAAGCTGGAGACCCAGTACTTC

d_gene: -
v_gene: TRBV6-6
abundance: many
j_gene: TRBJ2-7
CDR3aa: CASSYTRQYEQYF
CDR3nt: TGTGCCAGCAGTTACACTAGACAGTACGAGCAGTACTTC

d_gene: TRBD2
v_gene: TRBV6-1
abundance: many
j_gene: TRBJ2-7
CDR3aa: CASSDGTSYEQYF
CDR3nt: TGTGCCAGCAGTGACGGGACTAGCTACGAGCAGTACTTC

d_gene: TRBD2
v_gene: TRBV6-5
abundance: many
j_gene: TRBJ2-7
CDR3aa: CASRVASGYEQYF
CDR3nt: TGTGCCAGCCGCGTTGCTAGCGGCTACGAGCAGTACTTC

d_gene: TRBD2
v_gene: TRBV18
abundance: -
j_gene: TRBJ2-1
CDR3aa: CASSSGTTPEQFF
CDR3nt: TGTGCCAGCAGTTCCGGGACTACCCCTGAGCAGTTCTTC

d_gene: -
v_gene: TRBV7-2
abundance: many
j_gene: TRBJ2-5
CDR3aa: CASSPRAGMETQYF
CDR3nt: TGTGCCAGCAGCCCTAGAGCCGGGATGGAGACCCAGTACTTC

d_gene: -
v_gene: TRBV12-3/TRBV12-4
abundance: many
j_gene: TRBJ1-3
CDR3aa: CASSNRDYPRSTIYF
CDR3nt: TGTGCCAGCAGTAATCGAGACTACCCAAGGAGCACCATATATTTT

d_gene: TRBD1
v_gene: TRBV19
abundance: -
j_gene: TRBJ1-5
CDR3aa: CASSTRDRGSGQPQHF
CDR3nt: TGTGCCAGTAGTACTAGGGACAGGGGGTCGGGTCAGCCCCAGCATTTT

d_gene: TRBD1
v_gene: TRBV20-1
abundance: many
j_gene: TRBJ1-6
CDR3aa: CSAQPGDRGRNSPLHF
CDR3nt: TGCAGTGCTCAACCAGGGGACAGGGGTCGTAATTCACCCCTCCACTTT